Below, 30 T cell receptor beta chains from the same sample are listed, as sequenced in a study of radiotherapy plus CTLA-4 blockade in lung cancer. Profiling relied on immunoSEQ multiplex PCR, and the TCRdb table lists in-frame clones only, not all of them. The sample has nearly 110,000 clones, more than 70% seen once. The starting material was peripheral blood, obtained from a patient treated with radiotherapy plus ipilimumab. All receptors derive from a human donor with non-small cell lung cancer that progressed on radiotherapy plus ipilimumab. Some clones in this sample may be carry-over from other donors' samples.

The J gene is TRBJ1-5, the V gene TRBV28, with 11 bases matching TRBD1. With V trimmed by 3 bases and J by 6 bases, 7 bases remained unmatched. The CDR3 length is 16 residues. Per germline, CDR1 MDHEN and CDR2 SYDVKM. The CDR3 protein is CASSFGTGGYLQPQHF. CDR3 DNA sequence: TGTGCCAGCAGTTTCGGGACAGGGGGTTATCTTCAGCCCCAGCATTTT.

V and J are TRBV5-1 and TRBJ2-1, with D maybe TRBD1 (6 bases). The CDR3 has 13 residues. Deletions cut 7 bases from V and 7 bases from J, with 15 bases between. The V gene's germline CDR1 is SGHRS and CDR2 YFSETQ. The CDR3 here is CASQRRGGNEQFF. The CDR3 DNA reads TGCGCCAGCCAGCGGAGAGGGGGTAATGAGCAGTTCTTC.

This clone appeared a single time. V and J are TRBV10-3 and TRBJ2-7; the match to TRBD1 covers 11 bases. The trim removed 3 bases at V and 3 bases at J, leaving 7 bases unmatched. This CDR3 is 16 amino acids long. Germline loops: CDR1 ENHRY, CDR2 SYGVKD. The CDR3 DNA is TGTGCCATCAGTGATTACGGACAGGGGGCGAACTACGAGCAGTACTTC. It specifies CAISDYGQGANYEQYF.

The table lists this clone with a count of one. This chain connects TRBV19 to TRBJ2-1; 11 nucleotides align to TRBD2. V lost 6 bases and J lost 8; bases outside the gene matches: 12. The CDR3 is 16 amino acids. Germline CDR1 reads LNHDA; CDR2 reads SQIVND (reference sequence). In DNA form, the CDR3 reads TGTGCCAGTAGCCCTCTACTAGCGGGGGCTCGAGATGAGCAGTTCTTC. This sequence encodes CASSPLLAGARDEQFF. Full variable domain (missing parts from reference TRBV19 and TRBJ2-1): DGGITQSPKYLFRKEGQNVTLSCEQNLNHDAMYWYRQDPGQGLRLIYYSQIVNDFQKGDIAEGYSVSREKKESFPLTVTSAQKNPTAFYLCASSPLLAGARDEQFFGPGTRLTVL.

The genes are TRBV6-5 and TRBJ1-4; a weak D match, TRBD1 (6 bases). Germline CDR1 and CDR2: MNHEY and SVGAGI. This CDR3 has 12 amino acids. Trimming removed 2 bases from V and 14 bases from J, with 12 bases in between. CDR3 sequence reads: CASSYRGQTLFF. In DNA, the CDR3 is TGTGCCAGCAGTTACCGGGGACAAACGCTGTTTTTT.

This rearrangement joins TRBV5-6 to TRBJ2-7; TRBD1 agrees at 8 bases. Trimming took 3 bases from V and 3 from J; bases not matched to a gene: 5. The CDR3 length is 14 residues. Germline V CDR1 and CDR2: SGHDT, YYEEEE. CDR3 residues: CASSYDRGNYEQYF. CDR3 DNA: TGTGCCAGCAGCTATGACAGGGGTAACTACGAGCAGTACTTC.

This chain uses TRBV5-1 with TRBJ2-1; tentatively, D is TRBD1 or TRBD2 (6 bases each). Per germline, CDR1 SGHRS and CDR2 YFSETQ. This CDR3 region has 15 residues. V was cut by 7 bases and J by 3 bases, with 17 bases left in between. CDR3 sequence (DNA): TGCGCCAGCTCCACGGAGGGGGGTAACTACAATGAGCAGTTCTTC. This encodes CASSTEGGNYNEQFF.

This clone was observed once. V is TRBV7-9 and J is TRBJ1-2; maybe TRBD1 (5 bases). CDR1 is SEHNR, CDR2 FQNEAQ, per germline (reference sequence). The CDR3 is 18 residues long. Trimming left V 5 bases short and J 8 bases short, with 30 bases between. Here the CDR3 reads CASSAIPDSMLNKRGYTF. CDR3 sequence (DNA): TGTGCCAGCAGCGCAATTCCCGACAGCATGTTAAATAAACGGGGCTACACCTTC.

This chain uses TRBV28 with TRBJ1-6, with unresolved D. CDR3 length: 16 residues. The germline V and J ends were trimmed by 5 bases and 4 bases, with 15 bases remaining between them. CDR1 is MDHEN, CDR2 SYDVKM, per germline. CDR3 in DNA: TGTGCCAGCAGTATAGGACTGGACGGTTATAATTCACCCCTCCACTTT. It translates to CASSIGLDGYNSPLHF.

CDR3 in DNA: TGTGCCAGCAGTGCCTGGGGCTATGGCTACACCTTC. As protein: CASSAWGYGYTF. V usage is TRBV28 and J usage is TRBJ1-2; D is unresolved. Trimming cost V 5 bases and J 4 bases, with 8 bases left between them. Germline V CDR1 and CDR2: MDHEN, SYDVKM. CDR3 length: 12 residues.

The chain has TRBV10-3 and TRBJ1-2; 7 positions match TRBD1. The CDR3 length is 14 residues. Germline V gene lookup returns CDR1 ENHRY and CDR2 SYGVKD. With V trimmed by 2 bases and J by 8 bases, 8 bases remained unmatched. Here the CDR3 reads CAISEATGTSGYTF. The CDR3 DNA reads as TGTGCCATCAGTGAGGCGACAGGGACGTCGGGCTACACCTTC.

This chain joins TRBV16 and TRBJ1-2; D not certain. The V gene's germline CDR1 is KGHSY and CDR2 FQNENV. The V gene lost 0 bases and the J gene lost 7 bases, with 9 bases spanning the gap. This CDR3 is built from 13 residues. CDR3 bases: TGTGCCAGCAGCCAATCGACCTTCGGTGGCTACACCTTC. It is translated as CASSQSTFGGYTF.

The chain links TRBV7-3 to TRBJ2-3, with 8 bases aligning to TRBD2. This CDR3 has 20 amino acids. Germline loops: CDR1 SGHTA, CDR2 FQGTGA. The V gene end was trimmed by 0 bases and the J gene end by 0 bases; junction bases not matched to a gene: 14. The CDR3 sequence: CASSLTGPAGETSSTDTQYF. CDR3 DNA sequence: TGTGCCAGCAGCTTAACGGGGCCAGCGGGGGAAACCTCTAGCACAGATACGCAGTATTTT.

The chain employs TRBV4-2 and TRBJ2-1; D gene ambiguous. CDR3 length: 14 amino acids. V was trimmed by 0 bases and J by 12 bases, leaving 15 bases between them. Germline V gives CDR1 LGHNA, CDR2 YNFKEQ. This CDR3 is CASSQDHDPFGQFF. The DNA of the CDR3 is TGTGCCAGCAGCCAAGATCACGACCCATTCGGGCAGTTCTTC.

This clone was seen once. The chain links TRBV9 to TRBJ2-7; D uncertain. Germline-derived CDR1 and CDR2 are SGDLS and YYNGEE. The CDR3 runs to 14 residues. The V end was cut by 4 bases, the J end by 4 bases, with 15 bases between. The CDR3 nucleotides are TGTGCCAGCAGCTCCTCCAGGTCCGGGTACGAGCAGTACTTC. Translating it yields CASSSSRSGYEQYF.

The chain links TRBV7-2 to TRBJ2-3; weak D call: TRBD1 (5 bases). The germline V gene encodes CDR1 SGHTA and CDR2 FQGNSA. This CDR3 has 14 residues. V was trimmed by 3 bases and J by 0 bases, leaving 7 bases between them. The CDR3 here is CASSLGRSTDTQYF. CDR3 sequence (DNA): TGTGCCAGCAGCTTGGGGCGGAGCACAGATACGCAGTATTTT.

CDR3 sequence (DNA): TGTGCCAGCAGTTTCGGAGGCGACAGTATGAACACTGAAGCTTTCTTT. Translating gives CASSFGGDSMNTEAFF. V usage is TRBV28 and J usage is TRBJ1-1, with D possibly being TRBD1 (5 bases). Trimming stripped 3 bases from V and 0 bases from J, with 14 bases between. Germline CDR1 is MDHEN and CDR2 is SYDVKM. The length of the CDR3 is 16 residues.

This chain joins TRBV27 and TRBJ1-2; TRBD1 is a possible D gene (5 bases). V was trimmed by 4 bases and J by 8 bases, leaving 14 bases between them. This CDR3 is built from 13 residues. Germline loops: CDR1 MNHEY, CDR2 SMNVEV (reference sequence). This chain's CDR3 is CASSYLGGGGYTF. The CDR3 DNA reads as TGTGCCAGCAGTTACCTTGGGGGTGGCGGCTACACCTTC.

The chain links TRBV5-1 to TRBJ2-5, with 7 bases matching TRBD1. This CDR3 is 15 amino acids long. From germline, CDR1 is SGHRS and CDR2 YFSETQ. Trimming took 0 bases from V and 1 from J; bases not matched to a gene: 3. The CDR3 is CASSLAGTVQETQYF. The CDR3 DNA reads as TGCGCCAGCAGCTTGGCCGGGACAGTCCAAGAGACCCAGTACTTC.

In DNA, the CDR3 is TGTGCCAGCAGTTCGGGACAGGGTATCGGCGGCTACACCTTC. This sequence encodes CASSSGQGIGGYTF. This chain joins TRBV28 and TRBJ1-2; 9 bases agree with TRBD1. Losses at the gene ends were 4 bases for V and 8 bases for J; bases not matched to a gene: 8. Germline CDR1 and CDR2: MDHEN and SYDVKM. The CDR3 has 14 amino acids.

V usage is TRBV11-2 and J usage is TRBJ2-1, with 7 nucleotides matching TRBD2. Germline trimming cut 5 bases from V and 1 base from J; bases unmatched to any gene: 8. The CDR3 contains 16 residues. Germline V lookup: CDR1 SGHAT, CDR2 FQNNGV. The CDR3 sequence: CASSPYSGGSYNEQFF. For the CDR3, the DNA is TGTGCCAGCAGCCCGTATTCCGGGGGGTCCTACAATGAGCAGTTCTTC. Based on the CDR3 plus reference TRBV11-2 and TRBJ2-1, the full variable domain is EAGVAQSPRYKIIEKRQSVAFWCNPISGHATLYWYQQILGQGPKLLIQFQNNGVVDDSQLPKDRFSAERLKGVDSTLKIQPAKLEDSAVYLCASSPYSGGSYNEQFFGPGTRLTVL.

This chain uses TRBV6-1 with TRBJ1-6; 10 positions agree with TRBD1. V was clipped by 6 bases and J by 8 bases; unmatched bases: 7. CDR1 and CDR2 (germline): MNHNS, SASEGT. This CDR3 region has 15 residues. The CDR3 DNA reads as TGTGCCAGCAGGGACCTGGGACAGGGGTATTCACCCCTCCACTTT. It yields the protein CASRDLGQGYSPLHF.

The rearrangement links TRBV5-6 to TRBJ1-2; 9 bases are a match to TRBD1. The V gene's germline CDR1 is SGHDT and CDR2 YYEEEE. Losses at the gene ends were 3 bases for V and 3 bases for J; bases not matched to a gene: 9. The CDR3 totals 16 residues. In DNA, the CDR3 is TGTGCCAGCAGCTCATCCGGGACAGGGACGTACTATGGCTACACCTTC. Its protein is CASSSSGTGTYYGYTF.

The V and J genes are TRBV2 and TRBJ1-6, with a tentative D call TRBD1 (5 bases). Looked up from germline, CDR1 is SNHLY and CDR2 is FYNNEI. V gave up 8 bases and J gave up 8 bases, with 10 bases separating them. The CDR3 runs to 12 residues. The CDR3 sequence: CASGGWDSPLHF. The CDR3, as DNA: TGTGCCAGCGGGGGATGGGATTCACCCCTCCACTTT.

This clone appeared once. The chain carries TRBV11-1 and TRBJ2-6, with D hard to call. The CDR3 length is 15 residues. V gave up 0 bases and J gave up 4 bases, with 7 bases separating them. Germline V gene lookup returns CDR1 SGHAT and CDR2 FQDESV (reference sequence). Written as DNA, the CDR3 is TGTGCCAGCAGCTTAGCCCCGACCGGGGCCAACGTCCTGACTTTC. Its protein is CASSLAPTGANVLTF. The full variable domain, its missing parts supplied by reference TRBV11-1 and TRBJ2-6, is EAEVAQSPRYKITEKSQAVAFWCDPISGHATLYWYRQILGQGPELLVQFQDESVVDDSQLPKDRFSAERLKGVDSTLKIQPAELGDSAMYLCASSLAPTGANVLTFGAGSRLTVL.

This chain connects TRBV5-1 to TRBJ2-5; unclear D gene. The germline V and J ends were trimmed by 2 bases and 1 base, with 9 bases remaining between them. The CDR3 is 14 amino acids. The germline gives CDR1 SGHRS, CDR2 YFSETQ. The CDR3 reads CASSLRQVQETQYF. In nucleotides, the CDR3 is TGCGCCAGCAGCTTAAGGCAGGTCCAAGAGACCCAGTACTTC.

The V gene is TRBV12-5, the J gene TRBJ2-1, with 11 bases identical to TRBD1. Unmatched junction bases numbered 5, after V lost 6 bases and J lost 4 bases. The CDR3 has 15 residues. Germline V gives CDR1 LGHNT, CDR2 FRNRAP. CDR3 DNA: TGTGCTAGTGGGGAGGGACAGGGGGATTACAATGAGCAGTTCTTC. Translated, it gives CASGEGQGDYNEQFF.

This chain connects TRBV6-1 to TRBJ1-1; D gene ambiguous. CDR3 length equals 15 residues. The ends were cut back, 2 bases at V and 0 bases at J, with 10 bases in the middle. Germline assignment: CDR1 MNHNS and CDR2 SASEGT. The CDR3 bases are TGTGCCAGCAGTGAATATGGATTCATGAACACTGAAGCTTTCTTT. It encodes CASSEYGFMNTEAFF.

This rearrangement joins TRBV5-5 to TRBJ1-6; D is unclear. The CDR3 consists of 13 residues. V lost 4 bases and J lost 7, with 9 bases in between. Germline lookup yields CDR1 SGHKS and CDR2 YYEKEE (reference sequence). The DNA of the CDR3 is TGTGCCAGCAGCCCAAACATAAATTCACCCCTCCACTTT. It translates to CASSPNINSPLHF. The whole variable domain, filled in from reference TRBV5-5 and TRBJ1-6, reads DAGVTQSPTHLIKTRGQQVTLRCSPISGHKSVSWYQQVLGQGPQFIFQYYEKEERGRGNFPDRFSARQFPNYSSELNVNALLLGDSALYLCASSPNINSPLHFGNGTRLTVT.

Concerning this clone: This sample includes further DNA sequences coding for the same CDR3. V and J are TRBV29-1 and TRBJ2-3; D is possibly TRBD1 (6 bases). Germline V gene lookup returns CDR1 SQVTM and CDR2 ANQGSEA. The CDR3 is made up of 14 amino acids. V lost 1 base to trimming and J lost 4 bases, with 12 bases between them. The CDR3 protein is CSVEGGRGADTQYF. CDR3 DNA sequence: TGCAGCGTTGAAGGAGGCAGGGGTGCAGATACGCAGTATTTT.